Sequencing of this TCR beta chain was carried out in a study of blood T cell repertoires in COVID-19 (TCRdb year 2020). Study-level background: The collaborator samples originated in the United States, Italy and Spain and spanned the acute and convalescent phases of COVID-19. The material from the prospective study consisted of cDNA or gDNA derived from T cells, B-cell-depleted T cells, or PBMCs. Subjects who had been exposed to COVID-19, were actively infected with it, or had recovered from it provided the deeply sampled blood TCRbeta repertoires that made up the dataset. The repertoires were released in a freely available public database intended as a resource for research on the immune response to SARS-CoV-2. The samples were drawn from two sources: the first 160 participants of the ongoing ImmuneRACE study, and 1,200 or so subjects contributed by 6 global collaborators. A de-identified subject ID, COVID-19 status, age in years and sex were almost always included in the sample metadata. HLA class I and class II types, where available, came from metadata supplied by the sample provider rather than from assay-based typing. General conclusions and limits of the study: How much clinical and demographic metadata was included differed by source and by participant, and the metadata was provided uncurated.

TCRbeta CDR3 regions were amplified from genomic DNA using the immunoSEQ Assay, a bias-controlled multiplex PCR. Concerning the study's data processing: Within the assay, amplification of reference gene primers was used to estimate how many nucleated cells each sample contained. Sequence reads were collapsed and filtered to measure the absolute abundance of every unique TCRbeta CDR3 rearrangement. For each sample, productive Simpson clonality was calculated by taking the square root of Simpson's diversity index across productive rearrangements. What TCRdb holds here is the immuneACCESS table cut down to in-frame rearrangements. Part of the clones is not present; checked against another copy, under half of the missing clones reflect an unresolved V gene, and the others are unexplained. That table supplies the V and J calls and clone size; D and trimming were determined from the DNA. This sample has 90,000 or so clones in its table, and roughly nine tenths of those were observed once. The top ten clones comprise about 5% of the sample.

Whole blood was collected in K2EDTA tubes by collaborating institutions according to the institutions' own protocols. For TCRbeta analysis, collaborator samples were shipped as frozen whole blood, as isolated PBMCs, or as DNA extracted from either sample type. Details on this clone: The antigen this receptor binds is unknown. No qualities accompany the bases; no much larger clone lies one base away.

The CDR3 numbers 16 residues from cysteine through phenylalanine. The read is trimmed to its CDR3 DNA, 48 bases read in frame from base 1. For this chain, trimming is 3 bases at the V end and 0 bases at the J end, and the number of junction bases without a gene match is 3. From the germline V gene (reference sequence), CDR1 is SEHNR and CDR2 is FQNEAQ. The sequenced sample consisted of peripheral blood. The sequence came from a woman aged 80 or over with active COVID-19. The chain uses TRBV7-9 and TRBJ1-1; 11 bases in the junction line up with TRBD1. The DNA is TGTGCCAGCAGCTTGGACAGGGGGCGCGTGAACACTGAAGCTTTCTTT. This is translated as CASSLDRGRVNTEAFF.